These T cell receptor beta chains were read from a single sample in a study of T cells in Graves' hyperthyroidism and ophthalmopathy. TCRdb re-called the multiplex PCR reads through MiXCR, storing one row per CDR3 protein. The sample gives 360,000 or so distinct CDR3 sequences, about a sixth of which show up once; around a sixth is in the top ten. The sequencing input was blood. The receptors here all came from a woman aged 40 to 50 with Graves' ophthalmopathy. Both conserved end residues are part of each CDR3.

v_call: TRBV28; cdr3_aa: CASSFIYGSDNYEQYF
v_call: TRBV28; cdr3_aa: CASRDSLAKNIQYF
v_call: TRBV11-2; cdr3_aa: CASRHDRGSSYEQYF
v_call: TRBV12-3/TRBV12-4; cdr3_aa: CASSVTGSSGNTIYF
v_call: TRBV20-1; cdr3_aa: CSARRFGETQYF
v_call: TRBV6-5; cdr3_aa: CASSYGRVDEQYF
v_call: TRBV28; cdr3_aa: CASSSARGGDQPQHF
v_call: TRBV20-1; cdr3_aa: CSARDSAKLSNQPQHF
v_call: TRBV20-1; cdr3_aa: CSAIRPTGASNQPQHF
v_call: TRBV28; cdr3_aa: CASSSEALGKNIQYF
v_call: TRBV6-1; cdr3_aa: CASRESRGETQYF
v_call: TRBV6-1; cdr3_aa: CASRQPESTEAFF
v_call: TRBV20-1; cdr3_aa: CSAREGTSGLYEQYF
v_call: TRBV11-2; cdr3_aa: CASSLGRGTSGTLWKETQYF
v_call: TRBV4-1; cdr3_aa: CASSQLQGATAYEQYF
v_call: TRBV19; cdr3_aa: CASSGQVGEAFF
v_call: TRBV20-1; cdr3_aa: CSASEQASYGYTF
v_call: TRBV28; cdr3_aa: CASSPQSGTGSDQPQHF
v_call: TRBV20-1; cdr3_aa: CSADDWGQQSYEQYF
v_call: TRBV6-5; cdr3_aa: CASRNSGAAGEQYF
v_call: TRBV30; cdr3_aa: CAWGRAGRNEQYF
v_call: TRBV29-1; cdr3_aa: CSVQAGGYGGELFF
v_call: TRBV18; cdr3_aa: CASSPRDSDTEAFF
v_call: TRBV11-2; cdr3_aa: CASSFNRDVRTYEQYF
v_call: TRBV6-2/TRBV6-3; cdr3_aa: CASSTGQGLGTEAFF
v_call: TRBV4-2; cdr3_aa: CASSHRGPGLAGGGETQYF
v_call: TRBV6-1; cdr3_aa: CARSPVSGTNVLTF
v_call: TRBV2; cdr3_aa: CASRGTSRSYEQYF
v_call: TRBV12-3/TRBV12-4; cdr3_aa: CASSLFRGLGAEAFF
v_call: TRBV28; cdr3_aa: CASSFPAGGTTGELFF
v_call: TRBV29-1; cdr3_aa: CSGGWGPGELFF
v_call: TRBV12-3/TRBV12-4; cdr3_aa: CASSFGHEQYF
v_call: TRBV10-2; cdr3_aa: CASSSTVLSNQPQHF
v_call: TRBV4-3; cdr3_aa: CASSQDVGLFYGYTF
v_call: TRBV12-3/TRBV12-4; cdr3_aa: CASSLALGSPLHF
v_call: TRBV11-2; cdr3_aa: CASSPDTYGYTF
v_call: TRBV6-1; cdr3_aa: CASSKGLEQYF
v_call: TRBV27; cdr3_aa: CASSFWGQEAFF
v_call: TRBV28; cdr3_aa: CASSLGRDVQYF
v_call: TRBV12-3/TRBV12-4; cdr3_aa: CASSERGISNQPQHF
v_call: TRBV20-1; cdr3_aa: CSARGFGTQYF
v_call: TRBV7-8; cdr3_aa: CASSLGVKETQYF
v_call: TRBV28; cdr3_aa: CASRETGSFRSYEQYF
v_call: TRBV6-5; cdr3_aa: CASSYGTGAYEQYF
v_call: TRBV2; cdr3_aa: CASSADRVGAYGYTF
v_call: TRBV5-1; cdr3_aa: CASSSTGIGGYTF